These T cell receptor beta chains were read from a single sample in a study of OX40 agonist ivuxolimab in advanced cancers. Sequencing was performed with immunoSEQ multiplex PCR; in TCRdb, only in-frame clones are kept and a portion is missing. Of tens of thousands of clones listed, about 87% are singletons. The sequenced sample was CD4+ or CD8+ T cells sorted from blood, obtained in a trial of the OX40 agonist ivuxolimab. Receptor source: an adult with an advanced solid tumor such as melanoma, head and neck, liver or kidney cancer. CDR3s include the opening cysteine and the closing phenylalanine or tryptophan. D genes are given only for firm matches. Rows give clone size only sometimes, using once, few, many, or a class for an expanded clone.

d_call: NA
j_call: TRBJ2-3
clone_size: NA
v_call: TRBV27
cdr3_aa: CASSPGNPDTQYF
cdr3_nt: TGTGCCAGCAGCCCCGGCAATCCAGATACGCAGTATTTT

d_call: NA
j_call: TRBJ2-1
clone_size: medium-sized
v_call: TRBV4-1
cdr3_aa: CASSQEGDEQFF
cdr3_nt: TGCGCCAGCAGCCAAGAAGGGGATGAGCAGTTCTTC

d_call: NA
j_call: TRBJ1-2
clone_size: NA
v_call: TRBV6-6
cdr3_aa: CASLRAGPRDGYTF
cdr3_nt: TGTGCCAGCTTGCGGGCGGGTCCTCGAGACGGCTACACCTTC

d_call: TRBD1
j_call: TRBJ2-5
clone_size: NA
v_call: TRBV2
cdr3_aa: CASRWGTGTVQETQYF
cdr3_nt: TGTGCCAGCAGGTGGGGAACTGGGACAGTTCAAGAGACCCAGTACTTC

d_call: TRBD1
j_call: TRBJ1-1
clone_size: NA
v_call: TRBV28
cdr3_aa: CASRGQGNTEAFF
cdr3_nt: TGTGCCAGCAGGGGACAGGGGAATACTGAAGCTTTCTTT

d_call: NA
j_call: TRBJ1-3
clone_size: NA
v_call: TRBV30
cdr3_aa: CAWSVALPNTIYF
cdr3_nt: TGTGCCTGGAGTGTCGCCCTGCCGAACACCATATATTTT

d_call: NA
j_call: TRBJ1-1
clone_size: NA
v_call: TRBV6-5
cdr3_aa: CASRVGMNTEAFF
cdr3_nt: TGTGCCAGCAGGGTCGGAATGAACACTGAAGCTTTCTTT

d_call: TRBD1
j_call: TRBJ1-1
clone_size: NA
v_call: TRBV5-6
cdr3_aa: CASSFSTGPTEAFF
cdr3_nt: TGTGCCAGCAGCTTTTCGACAGGGCCCACTGAAGCTTTCTTT

d_call: TRBD2
j_call: TRBJ2-7
clone_size: NA
v_call: TRBV29-1
cdr3_aa: CSVGRVDEQYF
cdr3_nt: TGCAGCGTGGGGAGGGTCGACGAGCAGTACTTC

d_call: NA
j_call: TRBJ2-7
clone_size: few
v_call: TRBV19
cdr3_aa: CASSLGSGYEQYF
cdr3_nt: TGTGCCAGTAGTTTGGGATCGGGCTACGAGCAGTACTTC

d_call: NA
j_call: TRBJ2-2
clone_size: NA
v_call: TRBV10-2
cdr3_aa: CASSPWGTGELFF
cdr3_nt: TGCGCCAGCAGCCCTTGGGGGACCGGGGAGCTGTTTTTT

d_call: NA
j_call: TRBJ1-2
clone_size: NA
v_call: TRBV5-1
cdr3_aa: CASSLGGSGYTF
cdr3_nt: TGCGCCAGCAGCTTGGGGGGGTCTGGCTACACCTTC

d_call: TRBD2
j_call: TRBJ2-3
clone_size: NA
v_call: TRBV5-1
cdr3_aa: CASSLGLAIDTQYF
cdr3_nt: TGCGCCAGCAGCTTGGGACTAGCAATTGATACGCAGTATTTT

d_call: NA
j_call: TRBJ2-1
clone_size: NA
v_call: TRBV7-7
cdr3_aa: CASSPSIAGSYNEQFF
cdr3_nt: TGTGCTAGCAGCCCCAGCATTGCGGGGTCCTACAATGAGCAGTTCTTC

d_call: NA
j_call: TRBJ2-7
clone_size: NA
v_call: TRBV27
cdr3_aa: CASSFVGEEPYEQYF
cdr3_nt: TGTGCCAGCAGTTTTGTGGGCGAGGAACCCTACGAGCAGTACTTC

d_call: TRBD2
j_call: TRBJ2-5
clone_size: NA
v_call: TRBV7-3
cdr3_aa: CASSLRGLDETQYF
cdr3_nt: TGTGCCAGCAGCTTAAGAGGACTAGACGAGACCCAGTACTTC

d_call: NA
j_call: TRBJ2-7
clone_size: NA
v_call: TRBV6-5
cdr3_aa: CASSYPLIF
cdr3_nt: TGTGCCAGCAGTTACCCCCTGATATTC

d_call: NA
j_call: TRBJ2-5
clone_size: NA
v_call: TRBV5-6
cdr3_aa: CASSLFEEPTPQETQYF
cdr3_nt: TGTGCCAGCAGCTTGTTCGAGGAACCCACCCCTCAAGAGACCCAGTACTTC

d_call: NA
j_call: TRBJ2-1
clone_size: NA
v_call: TRBV28
cdr3_aa: CASSWHYGDEQFF
cdr3_nt: TGTGCCAGCAGTTGGCATTACGGAGATGAGCAGTTCTTC

d_call: TRBD2
j_call: TRBJ2-1
clone_size: NA
v_call: TRBV14
cdr3_aa: CASSPWTSGAYNEQFF
cdr3_nt: TGTGCCAGCAGCCCCTGGACTAGCGGAGCCTACAATGAGCAGTTCTTC

d_call: NA
j_call: TRBJ1-2
clone_size: NA
v_call: TRBV13
cdr3_aa: CASSTGQSNYGYTF
cdr3_nt: TGTGCCAGCAGCACAGGACAATCCAACTATGGCTACACCTTC

d_call: TRBD1
j_call: TRBJ2-7
clone_size: NA
v_call: TRBV27
cdr3_aa: CASSLTGTGFLYEQYF
cdr3_nt: TGTGCCAGCAGTCTCACCGGGACAGGGTTTCTCTACGAGCAGTACTTC

d_call: TRBD1
j_call: TRBJ2-7
clone_size: NA
v_call: TRBV6-1
cdr3_aa: CASQTGFSYEQYF
cdr3_nt: TGTGCCAGCCAGACAGGGTTCTCCTACGAGCAGTACTTC

d_call: TRBD2
j_call: TRBJ2-2
clone_size: NA
v_call: TRBV19
cdr3_aa: CASSVLSGLAPTGELFF
cdr3_nt: TGTGCCAGTAGTGTCCTCTCGGGACTAGCGCCGACCGGGGAGCTGTTTTTT

d_call: NA
j_call: TRBJ2-1
clone_size: NA
v_call: TRBV19
cdr3_aa: CASSLPRGDEQFF
cdr3_nt: TGTGCCAGTTCTCTCCCACGAGGAGATGAGCAGTTCTTC

d_call: NA
j_call: TRBJ2-7
clone_size: NA
v_call: TRBV27
cdr3_aa: CASSLETGSYEQYF
cdr3_nt: TGTGCCAGCAGTTTGGAGACAGGCTCCTACGAGCAGTACTTC